This T cell receptor (beta chain) comes out of a study of cytomegalovirus exposure and HLA in healthy donors. Vbeta (60) and Jbeta (13) primers were used in the PCR. The table came from immunoSEQ multiplex PCR; TCRdb's copy has only in-frame clones and leaves some out. In the table there are 150,000 to 200,000 clones, 82% of which are singletons. The junction had 2 bases not matched to a gene; V was cut back by 2 bases and J by 0 bases. The CDR3 totals 16 residues. Regarding this clone: No antigen is known for it.

Whole-study findings and limits: When analyzed later, a missense DCLRE1C variant was found to be linked to TCR beta V- and J-gene trimming.

The TCR sequence derives from a man aged 40-50 years in good health and CMV-seronegative. V is TRBV23-1 and J is TRBJ1-5, with 9 bases that match TRBD1. TRBV23-1 is an ORF; its function is uncertain. The sample was PBMCs. The CDR3 DNA reads as TGCGCCAGCAGTCAACGACAGGGGGATAGCAATCAGCCCCAGCATTTT. This codes for CASSQRQGDSNQPQHF.